This T cell receptor beta chain emerged from a study of CD8+CD57+ T cells in acquired aplastic anemia. Study results and caveats: Between patients and controls, approximately 29 CD8+ CDR3 sequences were found in common. Statistical testing detected no significant gap in CD8+ Simpson's diversity between patients and controls.

The table lists this clonotype with a few counts. Its target is unknown. Germline is not matched at one junction end, which may reflect a read error. Genomic DNA templated the TCR beta VDJ and CDR3 profiling. TCRdb passed the reads through MiXCR, listing each CDR3 protein once. There are fewer than 250,000 distinct CDR3 sequences in the sample; about 44% occur only once, and 7.8% lies in the top ten. Selection for sequencing was limited to patients who had shown CD8+CD57+ cell expansion by flow cytometry. Sampling of blood occurred while the patients had still received no therapy. Germline values: CDR1 ENHRY, CDR2 SYGVKD. This CDR3 spans 14 amino acids.

The source material was sorted CD4+, CD8+, or CD8+CD57+ T cells (not recorded which) from PBMCs. The origin of this receptor is a human donor with aplastic anemia. This chain connects TRBV10-3 to TRBJ2-7, with D perhaps TRBD1 (6 bases). The CDR3 reads CASSPDRKLYEQYF. CDR3 sequence (DNA): TGTGCCAGCAGTCCGGACAGAAAACTCTACGAGCAGTACTTC.